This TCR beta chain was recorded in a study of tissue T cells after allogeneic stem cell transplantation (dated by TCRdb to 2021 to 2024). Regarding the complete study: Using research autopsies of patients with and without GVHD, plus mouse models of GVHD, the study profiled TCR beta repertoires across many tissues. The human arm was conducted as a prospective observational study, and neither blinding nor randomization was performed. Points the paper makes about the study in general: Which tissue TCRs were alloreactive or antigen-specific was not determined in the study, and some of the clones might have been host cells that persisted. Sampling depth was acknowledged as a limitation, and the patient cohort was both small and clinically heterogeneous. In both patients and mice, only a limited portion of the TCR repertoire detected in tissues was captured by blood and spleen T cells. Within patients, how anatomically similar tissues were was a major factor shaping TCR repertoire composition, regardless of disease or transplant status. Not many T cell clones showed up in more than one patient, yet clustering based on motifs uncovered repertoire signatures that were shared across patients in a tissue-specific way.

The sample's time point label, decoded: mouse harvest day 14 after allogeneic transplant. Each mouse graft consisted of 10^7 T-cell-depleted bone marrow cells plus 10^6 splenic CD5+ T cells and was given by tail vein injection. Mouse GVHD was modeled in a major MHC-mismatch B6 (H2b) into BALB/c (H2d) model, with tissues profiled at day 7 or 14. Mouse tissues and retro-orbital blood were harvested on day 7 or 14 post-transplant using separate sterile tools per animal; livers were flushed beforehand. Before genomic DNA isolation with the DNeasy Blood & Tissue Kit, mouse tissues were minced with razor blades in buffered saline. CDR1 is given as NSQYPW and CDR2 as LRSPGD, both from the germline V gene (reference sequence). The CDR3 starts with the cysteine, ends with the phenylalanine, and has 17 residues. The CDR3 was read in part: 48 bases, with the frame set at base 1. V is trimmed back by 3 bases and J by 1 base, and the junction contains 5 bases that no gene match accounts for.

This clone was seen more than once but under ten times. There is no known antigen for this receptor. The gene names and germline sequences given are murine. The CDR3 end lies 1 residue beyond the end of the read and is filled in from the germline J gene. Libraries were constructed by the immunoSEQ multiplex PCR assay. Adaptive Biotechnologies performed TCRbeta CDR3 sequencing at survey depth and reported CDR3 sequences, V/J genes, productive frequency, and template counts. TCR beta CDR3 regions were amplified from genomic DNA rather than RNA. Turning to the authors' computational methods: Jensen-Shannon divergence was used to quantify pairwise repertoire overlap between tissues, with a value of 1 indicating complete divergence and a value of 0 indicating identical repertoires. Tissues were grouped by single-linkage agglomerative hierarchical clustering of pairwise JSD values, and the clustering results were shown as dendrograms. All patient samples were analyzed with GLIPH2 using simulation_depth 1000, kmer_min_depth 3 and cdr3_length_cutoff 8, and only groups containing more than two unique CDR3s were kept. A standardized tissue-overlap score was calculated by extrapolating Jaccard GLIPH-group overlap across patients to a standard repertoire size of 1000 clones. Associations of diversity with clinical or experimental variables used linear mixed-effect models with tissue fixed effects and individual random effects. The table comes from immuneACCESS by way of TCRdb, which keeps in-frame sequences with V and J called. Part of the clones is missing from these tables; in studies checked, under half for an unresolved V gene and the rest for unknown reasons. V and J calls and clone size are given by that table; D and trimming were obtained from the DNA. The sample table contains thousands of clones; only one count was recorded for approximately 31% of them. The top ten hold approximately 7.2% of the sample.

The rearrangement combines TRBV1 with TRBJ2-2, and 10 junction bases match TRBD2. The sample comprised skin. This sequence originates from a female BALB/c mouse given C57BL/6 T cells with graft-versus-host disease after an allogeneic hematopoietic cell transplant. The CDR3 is CTCSATGLGRNTGQLYF. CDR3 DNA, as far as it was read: TGCACCTGCAGTGCGACGGGACTGGGGCGAAACACCGGGCAGCTCTAC.